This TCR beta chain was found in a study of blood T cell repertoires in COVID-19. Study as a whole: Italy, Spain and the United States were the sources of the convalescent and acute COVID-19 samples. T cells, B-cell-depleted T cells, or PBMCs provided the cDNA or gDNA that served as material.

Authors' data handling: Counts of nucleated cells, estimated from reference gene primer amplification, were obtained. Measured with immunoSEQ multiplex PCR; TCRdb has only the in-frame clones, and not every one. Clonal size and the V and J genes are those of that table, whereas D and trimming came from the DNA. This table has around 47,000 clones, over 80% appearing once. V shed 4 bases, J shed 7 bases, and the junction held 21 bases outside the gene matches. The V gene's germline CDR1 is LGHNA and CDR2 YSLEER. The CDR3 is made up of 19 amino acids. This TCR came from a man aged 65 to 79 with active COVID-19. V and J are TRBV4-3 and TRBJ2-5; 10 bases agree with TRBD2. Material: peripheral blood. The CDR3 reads CASSPEPWPSGGLPGTQYF. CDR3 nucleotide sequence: TGCGCCAGCAGCCCGGAGCCTTGGCCTAGCGGGGGTTTACCGGGGACCCAGTACTTC.